This TCR beta chain was sequenced for a study of blood T cells in healthy people across ages. Every donor gave 8.5 to 10 milliliters of peripheral blood. Germline V CDR1 and CDR2: MDHEN, SYDVKM. Trimming at V came to 8 bases and at J to 3 bases, leaving 12 bases not matched to a gene. The CDR3 extends over 15 amino acids. The use of a sample-barcoded 5' primer and a J-beta primer mix characterized a second PCR of roughly 7 to 11 cycles. A template-switch adaptor with 12 random nucleotides tagged each cDNA molecule. TCRdb reanalysed the 5' RACE reads using MiXCR and keeps one entry per CDR3 protein. The sample shows 1.5 million to 2 million distinct CDR3 sequences, approximately 50% of them seen only once.

The specimen sequenced was blood. The TCR sequence derives from a woman in her thirties or forties in good health. V gene TRBV28 combines with J gene TRBJ2-5, with 7 nucleotides matching TRBD1. The CDR3 coding sequence is TGTGCCAGCGGTTCGCTGACCGGGACAGAAGAGACCCAGTACTTC. This translates into CASGSLTGTEETQYF. The full variable domain, rest sourced from reference TRBV28 and TRBJ2-5, is DVKVTQSSRYLVKRTGEKVFLECVQDMDHENMFWYRQDPGLGLRLIYFSYDVKMKEKGDIPEGYSVSREKKERFSLILESASTNQTSMYLCASGSLTGTEETQYFGPGTRLLVL.